The table lists the clone carrying this T cell receptor beta chain with many counts. TCR cDNA received a 3' ligated oligonucleotide that carried a UMI. Whole blood, around 2.5 ml, came from adult healthy volunteers. The data are from a study of naive and memory T cell subsets. The SP2 primer and nested alpha and beta constant region primers amplified ligated cDNA in four rounds. TCRdb re-analysed the 5' RACE reads in MiXCR, keeping a single row per CDR3 protein. The sample comprises 50,000 to 60,000 distinct CDR3 sequences, less than 10% of which are singletons, and approximately 9.4% rests with the top ten. The receptor's source is a female donor in good health.

The CDR3 nucleotides read TGTGCCAGCAGCCACGACACAAATCAGCCCCAGCATTTT. This gives the protein CASSHDTNQPQHF. This chain links TRBV7-3 with TRBJ1-5, with D hard to call. The CDR3 is 13 residues long. CDR1 is SGHTA and CDR2 is FQGTGA in the germline V gene. Trimming pared 5 bases from V and 4 bases from J, leaving 9 bases between.